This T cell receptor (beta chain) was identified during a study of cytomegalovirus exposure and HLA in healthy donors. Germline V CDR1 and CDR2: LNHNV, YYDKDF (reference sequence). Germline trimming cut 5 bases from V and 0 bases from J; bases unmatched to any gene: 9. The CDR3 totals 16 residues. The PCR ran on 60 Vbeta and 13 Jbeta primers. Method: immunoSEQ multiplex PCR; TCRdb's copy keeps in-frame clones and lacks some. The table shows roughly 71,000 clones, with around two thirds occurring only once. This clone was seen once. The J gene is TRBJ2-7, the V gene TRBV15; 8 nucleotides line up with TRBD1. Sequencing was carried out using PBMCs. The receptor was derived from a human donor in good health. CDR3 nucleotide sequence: TGTGCCACCAGCGCCTATGGGACAGGCGGCTCCTACGAGCAGTACTTC. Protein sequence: CATSAYGTGGSYEQYF.